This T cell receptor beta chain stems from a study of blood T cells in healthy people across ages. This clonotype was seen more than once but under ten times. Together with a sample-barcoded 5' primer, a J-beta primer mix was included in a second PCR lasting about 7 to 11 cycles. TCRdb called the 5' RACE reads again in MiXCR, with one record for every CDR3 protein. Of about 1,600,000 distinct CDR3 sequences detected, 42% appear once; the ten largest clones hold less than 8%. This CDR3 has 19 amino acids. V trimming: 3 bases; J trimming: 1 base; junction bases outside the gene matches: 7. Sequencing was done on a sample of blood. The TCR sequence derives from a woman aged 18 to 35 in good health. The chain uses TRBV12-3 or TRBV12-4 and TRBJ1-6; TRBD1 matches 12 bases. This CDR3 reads CASSFGTGGEGSYNSPLHF. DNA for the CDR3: TGTGCCAGCAGTTTCGGGACAGGGGGCGAGGGGTCCTATAATTCACCCCTCCACTTT.